This T cell receptor beta chain originates from a study of OX40 agonist ivuxolimab in advanced cancers. Looking at the study overall: Intravenous ivuxolimab at 0.01 to 10 mg/kg was given to patients every 2 weeks. Melanoma, hepatocellular carcinoma, head and neck or renal cell cancer occurred in dose-escalation patients. Notes on the study in general: Certain nonresponders likewise exhibited a low normalized T-cell clonal expansion.

The CDR3 runs 15 residues. Germline V gene lookup returns CDR1 LNHDA and CDR2 SQIVND (reference sequence). The junction had 12 bases not matched to a gene; V was cut back by 1 base and J by 15 bases. As to this clone: Antigen: not known.

Assay used: immunoSEQ multiplex PCR; TCRdb lists only in-frame clones, some missing. There are 50,000 to 70,000 clones in the sample; around 80% occur only once, and around 2.1% lies in the top ten. The V and J genes are TRBV19 and TRBJ1-6; TRBD1 aligns across 7 bases. The sample was CD4+ or CD8+ T cells sorted from blood, taken in a trial of the OX40 agonist ivuxolimab. This TCR came from an adult with an advanced solid tumor such as melanoma, head and neck, liver or kidney cancer. This CDR3 is CASSIGPGTASVLHF. CDR3 nucleotides: TGTGCCAGTAGTATAGGTCCCGGGACAGCCTCAGTCCTCCACTTT.